This is a list of T cell receptor beta chains from one sample in a study of blood T cell repertoires in COVID-19. The data were produced by immunoSEQ multiplex PCR, yet TCRdb's version contains in-frame clones alone and is incomplete. The sample has 350,000 or so clones, around 90% seen once. The sample was PBMCs or T cells enriched from blood (not recorded which). These TCRs come from a woman aged 25 to 39 who had recovered from COVID-19. The CDR3 runs from the conserved cysteine through the conserved F or W. The D gene is left open where the match is weak. Clone size is shown for a subset of rows, as once, few, many or a class of expanded clone.

J: TRBJ2-7; length: 13; D: TRBD2; V: TRBV18; size: -; CDR3: CASSPSGNYEQYF; DNA: TGTGCCAGCTCTCCTAGCGGGAACTACGAGCAGTACTTC
J: TRBJ2-1; length: 15; D: TRBD2; V: TRBV6-5; size: -; CDR3: CASRSSGNSYNEQFF; DNA: TGTGCCAGCAGGTCCAGCGGGAACTCCTACAATGAGCAGTTCTTC
J: TRBJ1-2; length: 12; D: -; V: TRBV12-3/TRBV12-4; size: -; CDR3: CASSLDRVGYTF; DNA: TGTGCCAGCAGTTTAGACAGGGTCGGCTACACCTTC
J: TRBJ2-7; length: 14; D: -; V: TRBV16; size: -; CDR3: CASSQFDSSYEQYF; DNA: TGTGCCAGCAGCCAATTCGACAGCTCCTACGAGCAGTACTTC
J: TRBJ2-5; length: 15; D: TRBD2; V: TRBV4-2; size: -; CDR3: CASSQDPGGGETQYF; DNA: TGTGCCAGCAGCCAAGATCCCGGGGGAGGGGAGACCCAGTACTTC
J: TRBJ2-1; length: 15; D: TRBD2; V: TRBV19; size: -; CDR3: CASSPGLAGDNEQFF; DNA: TGTGCCAGTAGCCCCGGACTAGCGGGCGACAATGAGCAGTTCTTC
J: TRBJ2-7; length: 17; D: -; V: TRBV3-1/TRBV3-2; size: once; CDR3: CASSQERKVDLGYEQYF; DNA: TGTGCCAGCAGCCAAGAACGGAAGGTGGATCTAGGCTACGAGCAGTACTTC
J: TRBJ2-1; length: 15; D: -; V: TRBV5-1; size: -; CDR3: CASSPQGTPSDEQFF; DNA: TGCGCCAGCAGCCCACAAGGGACACCCAGTGATGAGCAGTTCTTC
J: TRBJ1-3; length: 14; D: TRBD1; V: TRBV6-5; size: -; CDR3: CASGYRGQGNTIYF; DNA: TGTGCCAGCGGCTACAGGGGGCAAGGAAACACCATATATTTT
J: TRBJ1-2; length: 12; D: -; V: TRBV29-1; size: -; CDR3: CSASLGGQLYTF; DNA: TGCAGCGCCAGCCTGGGAGGGCAACTCTACACCTTC
J: TRBJ1-4; length: 16; D: -; V: TRBV10-3; size: -; CDR3: CAIKSGQGQGNEKLFF; DNA: TGTGCCATCAAAAGCGGGCAAGGCCAGGGTAATGAAAAACTGTTTTTT
J: TRBJ2-5; length: 13; D: TRBD2; V: TRBV12-3/TRBV12-4; size: -; CDR3: CASRLAGLETQYF; DNA: TGTGCCAGCAGGTTAGCGGGGCTCGAGACCCAGTACTTC
J: TRBJ2-7; length: 14; D: -; V: TRBV5-6; size: -; CDR3: CASSLSGDENEQYF; DNA: TGTGCCAGCAGCTTATCGGGGGACGAAAACGAGCAGTACTTC
J: TRBJ2-5; length: 14; D: -; V: TRBV5-1; size: -; CDR3: CASSSLDPTETQYF; DNA: TGCGCCAGCAGCTCCCTAGACCCGACGGAGACCCAGTACTTC
J: TRBJ2-4; length: 12; D: -; V: TRBV2; size: -; CDR3: CASRTDSEVQYF; DNA: TGTGCCAGCAGAACCGACAGCGAGGTTCAGTACTTC
J: TRBJ2-1; length: 16; D: TRBD2; V: TRBV5-1; size: -; CDR3: CASSEVAGISYNEQFF; DNA: TGCGCCAGCAGTGAGGTAGCGGGGATCTCCTACAATGAGCAGTTCTTC
J: TRBJ1-5; length: 13; D: -; V: TRBV3-1/TRBV3-2; size: -; CDR3: CASSQDFRQPQHF; DNA: TGTGCCAGCAGCCAAGACTTCAGGCAGCCCCAGCATTTT
J: TRBJ1-5; length: 13; D: TRBD1; V: TRBV7-2; size: -; CDR3: CASSPSDRQPQHF; DNA: TGTGCCAGCAGCCCGTCGGACAGGCAGCCCCAGCATTTT
J: TRBJ2-3; length: 15; D: TRBD2; V: TRBV18; size: once; CDR3: CASSPRSGDTDTQYF; DNA: TGTGCCAGCTCACCGAGGAGCGGGGACACAGATACGCAGTATTTT
J: TRBJ1-5; length: 13; D: -; V: TRBV12-3/TRBV12-4; size: -; CDR3: CASSLAQDQPQHF; DNA: TGTGCCAGCAGTTTAGCGCAGGATCAGCCCCAGCATTTT
J: TRBJ2-1; length: 18; D: TRBD2; V: TRBV9; size: -; CDR3: CASSVGTSGSWGYNEQFF; DNA: TGTGCCAGCAGCGTAGGGACTAGCGGGAGTTGGGGATACAATGAGCAGTTCTTC
J: TRBJ2-1; length: 15; D: -; V: TRBV6-2/TRBV6-3; size: -; CDR3: CASSVGGSSYNEQFF; DNA: TGTGCCAGCAGCGTTGGAGGGAGCTCCTACAATGAGCAGTTCTTC
J: TRBJ1-6; length: 13; D: -; V: TRBV28; size: -; CDR3: CASSTGNNSPLHF; DNA: TGTGCCAGCAGCACAGGGAATAATTCACCCCTCCACTTT
J: TRBJ2-7; length: 15; D: -; V: TRBV6-5; size: -; CDR3: CASSYERLATSEQYF; DNA: TGTGCCAGCAGTTACGAGAGACTGGCAACTAGCGAGCAGTACTTC
J: TRBJ2-2; length: 14; D: -; V: TRBV3-1/TRBV3-2; size: -; CDR3: CASSTYGGTGELFF; DNA: TGTGCCAGCAGCACCTACGGGGGAACCGGGGAGCTGTTTTTT
J: TRBJ1-1; length: 13; D: -; V: TRBV29-1; size: -; CDR3: CSAGGLSNTEAFF; DNA: TGCAGCGCTGGCGGACTTTCTAACACTGAAGCTTTCTTT
J: TRBJ1-3; length: 11; D: -; V: TRBV28; size: -; CDR3: CASGGWNTIYF; DNA: TGTGCCAGCGGGGGGTGGAACACCATATATTTT
J: TRBJ2-7; length: 12; D: -; V: TRBV30; size: -; CDR3: CAWSVTSYEQYF; DNA: TGTGCCTGGAGTGTAACCAGCTACGAGCAGTACTTC
J: TRBJ2-3; length: 18; D: TRBD2; V: TRBV5-1; size: -; CDR3: CASSLEASGRWRADTQYF; DNA: TGCGCCAGCAGCTTGGAGGCTAGCGGGAGGTGGAGAGCGGATACGCAGTATTTT